The present T cell receptor beta chain was sequenced within a study of blood T cell repertoires in COVID-19. Overall study: The United States, Italy and Spain were the sources of the acute and convalescent COVID-19 samples.

How the authors handled the data: Reference gene primer amplification gave estimated nucleated cell counts. Assay used: immunoSEQ multiplex PCR; TCRdb lists only in-frame clones, some missing. That table furnishes V, J and clone size, whereas the DNA furnished D and trimming. The data show 200,000 or so clones, with 85% to 90% seen just once and 2% to 2.5% held by the top ten. The CDR3 extends over 13 amino acids. V lost 6 bases and J 4 bases, leaving 12 bases between the germline ends. CDR1 is KGHSH and CDR2 is LQKENI in the germline V gene. Participants were aged 18 to 89 years from approximately 25 US areas. Allocation to cohorts depended on clinical history reported by the participants.

The TCR was taken from a woman in her forties with acute COVID-19. The chain uses TRBV18 and TRBJ1-1; tentative D call: TRBD1 (6 bases). What was sequenced was PBMCs or T cells enriched from blood (not recorded which). The CDR3 bases are TGTGCCAGCTCCCCGGACAGAACCACTGAAGCTTTCTTT. Its translation is CASSPDRTTEAFF.